This TCR beta chain stems from a study of T cells in Graves' hyperthyroidism and ophthalmopathy. Across the whole study: Any treatment followed the collection of peripheral blood at initial diagnosis.

Disease duration under 2 months; hyperthyroidism patients were aged 18 to 65. Diagnoses used clinical symptoms, serum thyroxine and TRAb, thyroid ultrasound and orbital computed tomography. Study-level findings and limits: Researchers found most expanded thyroid clonotypes above 0.001 in blood as well.

Amplification of TCR beta CDR3 regions was performed using RNA transcripts as template. Carried out on the TCR CDR3, a first-round RT-PCR used the HTBI primer set. TCRdb re-derived calls from the multiplex PCR reads in MiXCR, one entry per CDR3 protein. The repertoire holds over 650,000 distinct CDR3 sequences, with around 15% as singletons. This clonotype was detected a few times. No antigen is known for it. The sequencing input was blood. The clonotype comes from a man aged 18 to 35 with Graves' hyperthyroidism.

The DNA of the CDR3 is TGTGCCAGCAGCTTAGTTCGCCAGGGGGTCAACGAGCAGTACTTC. Protein sequence: CASSLVRQGVNEQYF. The chain is built from TRBV11-2 and TRBJ2-7; TRBD1 agrees at 7 bases. The CDR3 totals 15 residues. Germline V gives CDR1 SGHAT, CDR2 FQNNGV. The J segment lost 5 bases and the V segment lost 1 base, leaving 8 bases of the junction unmatched.